The T cell receptor (beta chain) described here comes from a study of blood T cell repertoires in COVID-19. For the study at large: The samples span acute and convalescent COVID-19 from the United States, Italy and Spain. T cells, B-cell-depleted T cells, or PBMCs supplied cDNA or gDNA.

As handled by the study authors: By means of reference gene primer amplification, nucleated cell counts were estimated. TCRdb's table, derived via immunoSEQ multiplex PCR, lists solely in-frame clones and lacks some. The V and J calls and clone size come from that table; D and trimming were worked out from the DNA. The data contain tens of thousands of clones, around four fifths of them seen just once; the ten biggest clones take up approximately 9.1%. V was pared by 5 bases and J by 7 bases, with 27 bases between. Germline CDR1 and CDR2: SEHNR and FQNEAQ (reference sequence). This CDR3 is 19 amino acids long.

The receptor's source is a human donor in a cohort sampled during active COVID-19. Sequences were obtained from peripheral blood. This rearrangement joins TRBV7-9 to TRBJ1-6, with D tentatively TRBD1 (5 bases). In nucleotides, the CDR3 is TGTGCCAGCAGCCTAAAACCCGCAGGGCCCACCGGGAGGAATTCACCCCTCCACTTT. Amino acid sequence: CASSLKPAGPTGRNSPLHF.